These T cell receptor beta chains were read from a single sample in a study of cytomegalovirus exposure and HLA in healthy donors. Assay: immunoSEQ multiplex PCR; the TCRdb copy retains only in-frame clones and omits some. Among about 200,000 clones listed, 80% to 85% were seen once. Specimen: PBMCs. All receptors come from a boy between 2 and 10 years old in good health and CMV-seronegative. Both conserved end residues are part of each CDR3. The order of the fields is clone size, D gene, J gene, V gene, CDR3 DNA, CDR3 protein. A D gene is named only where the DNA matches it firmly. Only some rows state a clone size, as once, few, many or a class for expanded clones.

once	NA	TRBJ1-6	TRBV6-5	TGTGCCAGCAGTTACTCTGGGGGCGTTAATTCACCCCTCCACTTT	CASSYSGGVNSPLHF
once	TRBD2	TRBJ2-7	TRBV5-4	TGTGCCAGCAGCTCCCGGACTAGCGGGAGGTACGAGCAGTACTTC	CASSSRTSGRYEQYF
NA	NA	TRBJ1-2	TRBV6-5	TGTGCCAGCAGTTACTCGAGAGGCGGGAACTATGGCTACACCTTC	CASSYSRGGNYGYTF
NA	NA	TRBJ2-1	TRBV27	TGTGCCAGCAGTTTTAGCCCCGGGGACAATGAGCAGTTCTTC	CASSFSPGDNEQFF
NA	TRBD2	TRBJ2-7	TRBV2	TGTGCCAGCAGGCGCGGGACTAGCGGGAAGAGCTACGAGCAGTACTTC	CASRRGTSGKSYEQYF
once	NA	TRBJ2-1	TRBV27	TGTGCCAGCAGTTTATCGATGAGTCGGGAGCAGTTCTTC	CASSLSMSREQFF
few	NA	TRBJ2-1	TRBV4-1	TGCGCCAGCAGCCAAGTGCAGGGCAATGAGCAGTTCTTC	CASSQVQGNEQFF
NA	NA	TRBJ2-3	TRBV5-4	TGTGCCAGCAGCCGCCCTGGAGGGTGGGATACGCAGTATTTT	CASSRPGGWDTQYF
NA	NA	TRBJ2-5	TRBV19	TGTGCCAGTAGTATAGGGCAGGGCGAGGAGACCCAGTACTTC	CASSIGQGEETQYF
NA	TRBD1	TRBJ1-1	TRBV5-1	TGCGCCAGCAGCCCGACAGGGGGTGGCACTGAAGCTTTCTTT	CASSPTGGGTEAFF
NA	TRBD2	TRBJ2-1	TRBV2	TGTGCCAGCCGCCAGCTAGCGGATGAGCAGTTCTTC	CASRQLADEQFF
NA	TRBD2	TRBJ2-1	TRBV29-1	TGCAGCGTTTTGACTAGCGGGGGGGATGAGCAGTTCTTC	CSVLTSGGDEQFF
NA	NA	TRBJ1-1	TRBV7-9	TGTGCCAGCAGCTTATCAGGGGCGAATGAAGCTTTCTTT	CASSLSGANEAFF
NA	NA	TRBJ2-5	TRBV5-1	TGCGCCAGCAGCTTGGGCCGGGGGTTGGAGACCCAGTACTTC	CASSLGRGLETQYF
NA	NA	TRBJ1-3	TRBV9	TGTGCCAGCAGCGTAGAGCCCGGGAGCGGAAACACCATATATTTT	CASSVEPGSGNTIYF
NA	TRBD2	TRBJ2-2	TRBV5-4	TGTGCCAGCAGTTTGACTAGCGGGAACACCGGGGAGCTGTTTTTT	CASSLTSGNTGELFF
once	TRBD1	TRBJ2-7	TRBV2	TGTGCCAGCAGTGATCATGTGACAGGGGGCGGTTACGAGCAGTACTTC	CASSDHVTGGGYEQYF
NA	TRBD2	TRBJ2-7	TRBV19	TGTGCCAGTAGAAGCCGTGGACTAGGGGTCTACGAGCAGTACTTC	CASRSRGLGVYEQYF
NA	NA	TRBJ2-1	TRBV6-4	TGTGCCAGCAGTGACTCGAGAGCTGGTAGTCCCCTCAGGGGTGAGCAGTTCTTC	CASSDSRAGSPLRGEQFF
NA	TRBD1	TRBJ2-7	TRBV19	TGTGCCAGTAGTATGGGCGGGACAGGGGCCTACGAGCAGTACTTC	CASSMGGTGAYEQYF
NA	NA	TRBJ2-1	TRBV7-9	TGTGCCAGCAGCCCCGGCGGGAACAATGAGCAGTTCTTC	CASSPGGNNEQFF